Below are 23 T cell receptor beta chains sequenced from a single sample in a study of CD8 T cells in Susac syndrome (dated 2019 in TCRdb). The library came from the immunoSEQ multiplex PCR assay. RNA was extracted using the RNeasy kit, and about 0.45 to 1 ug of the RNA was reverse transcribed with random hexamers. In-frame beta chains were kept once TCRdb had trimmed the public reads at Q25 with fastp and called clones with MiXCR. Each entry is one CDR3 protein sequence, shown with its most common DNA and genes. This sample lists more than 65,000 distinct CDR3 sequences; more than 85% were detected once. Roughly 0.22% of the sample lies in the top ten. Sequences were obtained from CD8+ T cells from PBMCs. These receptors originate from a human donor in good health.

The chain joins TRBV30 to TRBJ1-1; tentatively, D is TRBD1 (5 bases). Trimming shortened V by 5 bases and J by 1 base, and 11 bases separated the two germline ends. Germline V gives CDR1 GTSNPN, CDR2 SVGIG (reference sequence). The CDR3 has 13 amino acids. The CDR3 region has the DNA TGTGCCTGGTTAGGGGCGGCGAACACTGAAGCTTTCTTT. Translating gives CAWLGAANTEAFF.

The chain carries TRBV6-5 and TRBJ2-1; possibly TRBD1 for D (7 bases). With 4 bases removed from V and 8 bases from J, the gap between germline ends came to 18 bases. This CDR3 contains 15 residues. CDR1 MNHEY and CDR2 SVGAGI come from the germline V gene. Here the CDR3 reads CASSLEGAVVDEQFF. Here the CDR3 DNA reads TGTGCCAGCAGTTTGGAGGGGGCAGTTGTGGATGAGCAGTTCTTC.

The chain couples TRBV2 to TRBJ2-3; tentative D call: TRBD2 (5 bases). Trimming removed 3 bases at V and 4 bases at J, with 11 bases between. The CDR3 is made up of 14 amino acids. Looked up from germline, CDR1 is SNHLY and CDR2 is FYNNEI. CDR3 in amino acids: CASSDPLAADTQYF. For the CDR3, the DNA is TGTGCCAGCAGTGATCCCCTAGCTGCAGATACGCAGTATTTT.

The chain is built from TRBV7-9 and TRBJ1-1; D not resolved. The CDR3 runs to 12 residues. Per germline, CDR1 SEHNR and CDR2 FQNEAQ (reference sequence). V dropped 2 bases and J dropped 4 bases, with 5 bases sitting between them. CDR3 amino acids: CASSLPVTEAFF. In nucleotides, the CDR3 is TGTGCCAGCAGCTTACCGGTCACTGAAGCTTTCTTT. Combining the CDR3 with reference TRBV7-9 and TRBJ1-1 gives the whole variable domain DTGVSQNPRHKITKRGQNVTFRCDPISEHNRLYWYRQTLGQGPEFLTYFQNEAQLEKSRLLSDRFSAERPKGSFSTLEIQRTEQGDSAMYLCASSLPVTEAFFGQGTRLTVV.

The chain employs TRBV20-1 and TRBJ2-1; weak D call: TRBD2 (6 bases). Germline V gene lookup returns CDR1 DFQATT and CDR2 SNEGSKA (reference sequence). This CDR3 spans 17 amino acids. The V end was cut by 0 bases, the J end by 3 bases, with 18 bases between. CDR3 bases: TGCAGTGCTAGAGATCACGCCGGTCTGGGAGGCTACAATGAGCAGTTCTTC. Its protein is CSARDHAGLGGYNEQFF.

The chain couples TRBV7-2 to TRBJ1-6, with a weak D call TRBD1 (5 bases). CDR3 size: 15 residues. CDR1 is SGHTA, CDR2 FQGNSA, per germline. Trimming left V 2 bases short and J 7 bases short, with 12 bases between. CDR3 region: CASSLLSRGNSPLHF. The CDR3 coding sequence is TGTGCCAGCAGCTTACTCTCACGGGGGAATTCACCCCTCCACTTT.

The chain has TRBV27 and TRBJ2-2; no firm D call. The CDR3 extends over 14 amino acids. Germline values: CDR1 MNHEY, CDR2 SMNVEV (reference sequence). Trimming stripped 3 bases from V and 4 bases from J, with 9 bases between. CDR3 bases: TGTGCCAGCAGTTTGGGCGCATCCACCGGGGAGCTGTTTTTT. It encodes CASSLGASTGELFF.

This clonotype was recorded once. The CDR3 region is CASSRSSEALTYEQYV. The DNA for the CDR3 is TGTGCCAGCAGCAGGAGTTCTGAAGCGCTCACCTACGAGCAGTACGTC. The J gene is TRBJ2-7, the V gene TRBV21-1. TRBV21-1 corresponds to a pseudogene. The CDR3 is made up of 16 amino acids.

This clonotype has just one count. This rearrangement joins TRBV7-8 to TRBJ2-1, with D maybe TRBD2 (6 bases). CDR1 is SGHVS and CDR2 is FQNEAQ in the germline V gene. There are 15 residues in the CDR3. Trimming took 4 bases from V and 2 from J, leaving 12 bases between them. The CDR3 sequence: CASSWSGGAYNEQFF. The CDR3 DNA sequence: TGTGCCAGCAGCTGGAGCGGAGGGGCCTACAATGAGCAGTTCTTC.

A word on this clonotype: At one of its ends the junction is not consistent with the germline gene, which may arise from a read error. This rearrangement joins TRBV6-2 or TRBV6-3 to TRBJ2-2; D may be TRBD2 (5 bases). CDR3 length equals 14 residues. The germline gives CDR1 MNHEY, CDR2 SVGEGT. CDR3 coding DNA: TGTGCCAGCACGTCCCGGGCAAACACCGGGGAGCTTTTTTTT. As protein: CASTSRANTGELFF.

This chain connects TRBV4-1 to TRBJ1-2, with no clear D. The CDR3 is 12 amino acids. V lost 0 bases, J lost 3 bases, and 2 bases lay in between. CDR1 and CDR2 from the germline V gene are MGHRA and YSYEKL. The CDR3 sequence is CASSQDHYGYTF. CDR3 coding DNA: TGCGCCAGCAGCCAAGATCACTATGGCTACACCTTC.

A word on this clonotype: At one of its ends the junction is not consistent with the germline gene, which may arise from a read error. The CDR3 DNA reads as TGTGCCAGCAGCTTCGGGGGCCTGAACAGTGAAGCTTTCTTT. Translating gives CASSFGGLNSEAFF. The chain couples TRBV7-3 to TRBJ1-1; TRBD1 is a possible D gene (6 bases). The germline V gene has CDR1 SGHTA and CDR2 FQGTGA. This CDR3 is built from 14 residues. Based on the CDR3 plus reference TRBV7-3 and TRBJ1-1, the full variable domain is GAGVSQTPSNKVTEKGKYVELRCDPISGHTALYWYRQSLGQGPEFLIYFQGTGAADDSGLPNDRFFAVRPEGSVSTLKIQRTERGDSAVYLCASSFGGLNSEAFFGQGTRLTVV.

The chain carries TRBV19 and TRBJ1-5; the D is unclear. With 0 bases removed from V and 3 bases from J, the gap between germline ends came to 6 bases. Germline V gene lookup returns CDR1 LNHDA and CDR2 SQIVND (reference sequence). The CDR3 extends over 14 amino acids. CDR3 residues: CASSIERVNQPQHF. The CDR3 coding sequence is TGTGCCAGTAGTATAGAGCGCGTCAATCAGCCCCAGCATTTT.

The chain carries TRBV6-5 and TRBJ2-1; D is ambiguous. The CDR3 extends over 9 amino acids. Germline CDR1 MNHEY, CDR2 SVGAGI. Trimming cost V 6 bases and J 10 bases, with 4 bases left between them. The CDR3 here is CASSTEQFF. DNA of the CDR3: TGTGCCAGCAGCACGGAGCAGTTCTTC.

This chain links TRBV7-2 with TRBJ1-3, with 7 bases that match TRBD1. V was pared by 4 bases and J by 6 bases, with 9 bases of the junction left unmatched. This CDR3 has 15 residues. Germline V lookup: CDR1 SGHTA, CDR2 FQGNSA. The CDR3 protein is CASSYDRGLLNTIYF. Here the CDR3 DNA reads TGTGCCAGCAGCTATGATAGGGGGCTTCTAAACACCATATATTTT.

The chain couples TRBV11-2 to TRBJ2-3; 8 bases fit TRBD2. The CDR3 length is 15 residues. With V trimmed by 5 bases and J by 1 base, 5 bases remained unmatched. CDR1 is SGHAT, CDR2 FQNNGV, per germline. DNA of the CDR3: TGTGCCAGCAGCGATCCAGCGGGGGGCACAGATACGCAGTATTTT. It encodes CASSDPAGGTDTQYF. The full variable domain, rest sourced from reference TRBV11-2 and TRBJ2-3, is EAGVAQSPRYKIIEKRQSVAFWCNPISGHATLYWYQQILGQGPKLLIQFQNNGVVDDSQLPKDRFSAERLKGVDSTLKIQPAKLEDSAVYLCASSDPAGGTDTQYFGPGTRLTVL.

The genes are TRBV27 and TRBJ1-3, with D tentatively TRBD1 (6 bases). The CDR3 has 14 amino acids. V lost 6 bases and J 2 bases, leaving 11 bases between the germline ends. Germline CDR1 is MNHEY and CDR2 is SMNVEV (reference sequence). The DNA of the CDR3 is TGTGCCAGCAGGGTAACAGGGACTGGAAACACCATATATTTT. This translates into CASRVTGTGNTIYF.

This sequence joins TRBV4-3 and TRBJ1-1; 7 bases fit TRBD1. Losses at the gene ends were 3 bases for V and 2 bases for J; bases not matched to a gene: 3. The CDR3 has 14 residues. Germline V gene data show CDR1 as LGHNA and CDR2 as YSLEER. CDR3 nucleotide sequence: TGCGCCAGCAGCCAGGACAGGTATAACACTGAAGCTTTCTTT. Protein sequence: CASSQDRYNTEAFF.

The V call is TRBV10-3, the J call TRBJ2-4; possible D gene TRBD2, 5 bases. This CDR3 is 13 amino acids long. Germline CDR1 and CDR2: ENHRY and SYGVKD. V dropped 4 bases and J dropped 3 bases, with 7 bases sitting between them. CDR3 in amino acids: CAISGGSKNIQYF. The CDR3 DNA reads TGTGCCATCAGTGGAGGGAGCAAAAACATTCAGTACTTC.

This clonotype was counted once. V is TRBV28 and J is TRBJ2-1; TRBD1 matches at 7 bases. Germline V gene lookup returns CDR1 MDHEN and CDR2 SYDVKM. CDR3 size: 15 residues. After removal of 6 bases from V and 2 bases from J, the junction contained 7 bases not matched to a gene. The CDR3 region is CASSAGDSTYNEQFF. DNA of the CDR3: TGTGCCAGCAGCGCTGGGGACAGTACCTACAATGAGCAGTTCTTC.

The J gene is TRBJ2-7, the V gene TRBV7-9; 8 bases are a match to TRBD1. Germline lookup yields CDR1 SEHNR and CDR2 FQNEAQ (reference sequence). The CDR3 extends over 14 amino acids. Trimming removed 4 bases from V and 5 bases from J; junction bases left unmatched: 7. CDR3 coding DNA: TGTGCCAGCAGCTCCCCGGGACAGGTCCACGAGCAGTACTTC. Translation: CASSSPGQVHEQYF.

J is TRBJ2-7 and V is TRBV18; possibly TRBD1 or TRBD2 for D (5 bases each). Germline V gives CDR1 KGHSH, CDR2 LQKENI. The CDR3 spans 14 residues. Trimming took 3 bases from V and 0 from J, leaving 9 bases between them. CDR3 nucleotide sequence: TGTGCCAGCTCACCGGGGGACCCCTCCTACGAGCAGTACTTC. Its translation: CASSPGDPSYEQYF.

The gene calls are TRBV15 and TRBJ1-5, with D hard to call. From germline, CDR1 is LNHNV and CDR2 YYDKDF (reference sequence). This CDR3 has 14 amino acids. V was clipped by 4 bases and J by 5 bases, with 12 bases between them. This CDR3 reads CATSIEQEDQPQHF. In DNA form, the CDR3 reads TGTGCCACCAGCATCGAGCAGGAGGATCAGCCCCAGCATTTT.